The 15 T cell receptor beta chains below come from one sample, sequenced in a study of blood T cells in healthy people across ages. A J-beta primer mix and a sample-barcoded 5' primer were used in a second PCR of roughly 7 to 12 cycles. A single record per CDR3 protein comes from TCRdb applying MiXCR to the 5' RACE reads. The sample carries about 760,000 distinct CDR3 sequences, around 25% recorded once. These data also featured in a second study, about T cells of mothers and their children.

Input material: blood. Receptors originate from a boy aged 5-17 years in good health.

In this sample, this clonotype turned up a few times. V gene TRBV29-1 combines with J gene TRBJ2-3; TRBD2 might be the D (6 bases). This CDR3 is built from 15 residues. Germline CDR1 SQVTM, CDR2 ANQGSEA. Trimming pared 6 bases from V and 1 base from J, leaving 17 bases between. CDR3 coding DNA: TGCAGCGTGCCCGGAGGGTCCGGAGGCACAGATACGCAGTATTTT. Its translation: CSVPGGSGGTDTQYF.

The table lists this clonotype with a few counts. The gene calls are TRBV6-2 or TRBV6-3 and TRBJ2-1; D gene uncertain. Germline V gives CDR1 MNHEY, CDR2 SVGEGT. This CDR3 spans 11 amino acids. With 7 bases removed from V and 13 bases from J, the gap between germline ends came to 14 bases. This CDR3 is CASTNTGSQFF. The CDR3 coding sequence is TGTGCCAGCACCAATACTGGGTCACAGTTCTTC.

This clonotype was detected a few times. The chain carries TRBV20-1 and TRBJ2-2; D is undetermined. The germline V and J ends were trimmed by 4 bases and 2 bases, with 8 bases remaining between them. This CDR3 comprises 13 residues. CDR1 is DFQATT, CDR2 SNEGSKA, per germline (reference sequence). This chain's CDR3 is CSATFSNTGELFF. CDR3 nucleotide sequence: TGCAGTGCTACGTTTAGTAACACCGGGGAGCTGTTTTTT.

Points on this clonotype: One end of the junction fails to match germline, which may point to a read error. The chain carries TRBV29-1 and TRBJ2-5; D possibly corresponds to TRBD2 (5 bases). The V gene's germline CDR1 is SQVTM and CDR2 ANQGSEA. This CDR3 spans 9 amino acids. CDR3 region: CSVVEGLDF. The DNA of the CDR3 is TGCAGCGTTGTTGAGGGTTTGGACTTC.

This clonotype was seen a handful of times. CDR3: CASSLQGFGETQYF. For the CDR3, the DNA is TGCGCCAGCAGCTTACAGGGATTTGGGGAGACCCAGTACTTC. The chain joins TRBV5-1 to TRBJ2-5; possible D gene TRBD1, 6 bases. V was trimmed by 2 bases and J by 5 bases, leaving 13 bases between them. The V gene's germline CDR1 is SGHRS and CDR2 YFSETQ. This CDR3 spans 14 amino acids. Looking up the rest from reference TRBV5-1 and TRBJ2-5 gives the full variable domain: KAGVTQTPRYLIKTRGQQVTLSCSPISGHRSVSWYQQTPGQGLQFLFEYFSETQRNKGNFPGRFSGRQFSNSRSEMNVSTLELGDSALYLCASSLQGFGETQYFGPGTRLLVL.

This rearrangement joins TRBV2 to TRBJ1-6; no definite D call. Germline assignment: CDR1 SNHLY and CDR2 FYNNEI. Trimming shortened V by 4 bases and J by 0 bases, and 13 bases separated the two germline ends. The CDR3 runs 17 residues. The CDR3: CASSGRHLNSYNSPLHF. The CDR3 DNA reads as TGTGCCAGCAGTGGGCGGCATCTCAACTCCTATAATTCACCCCTCCACTTT.

The chain employs TRBV13 and TRBJ2-7, with D maybe TRBD1 (6 bases). The length of the CDR3 is 14 residues. The V gene lost 5 bases and the J gene lost 3 bases, with 14 bases spanning the gap. The germline CDR1 and CDR2 sequences are PRHDT and FYEKMQ (reference sequence). CDR3 amino acids: CASSTPTGIYEQYF. The CDR3 nucleotides are TGTGCCAGCAGCACCCCGACAGGAATCTACGAGCAGTACTTC.

This rearrangement joins TRBV5-5 to TRBJ1-2; D is unresolved. Looked up from germline, CDR1 is SGHKS and CDR2 is YYEKEE (reference sequence). This CDR3 region has 16 residues. V was trimmed by 4 bases and J by 0 bases, leaving 16 bases between them. The CDR3 DNA reads as TGTGCCAGCAGCCCCCGACAAGTTACAGCTAACTATGGCTACACCTTC. It specifies CASSPRQVTANYGYTF.

In its sample, this clonotype was seen a few times. The rearrangement links TRBV4-1 to TRBJ1-1, with D maybe TRBD1 (6 bases). Germline loops: CDR1 MGHRA, CDR2 YSYEKL. The CDR3 sequence is 15 residues long. Deletions cut 1 base from V and 4 bases from J, with 13 bases between. CDR3 bases: TGCGCCAGCAGCCAAGCGTTCCCAGGGGCCACTGAAGCTTTCTTT. It translates to CASSQAFPGATEAFF.

The rearrangement links TRBV5-1 to TRBJ2-1, with D perhaps TRBD2 (5 bases). There are 14 residues in the CDR3. Germline CDR1 reads SGHRS; CDR2 reads YFSETQ. V lost 4 bases, J lost 8 bases, and 16 bases lay in between. The chain's CDR3 is CASSVGGLGDEQFF. CDR3 nucleotides: TGCGCCAGCAGCGTCGGCGGGCTTGGGGATGAGCAGTTCTTC.

V usage is TRBV27 and J usage is TRBJ2-3, with D maybe TRBD2 (6 bases). Trimming shortened V by 3 bases and J by 0 bases, and 10 bases separated the two germline ends. The V gene's germline CDR1 is MNHEY and CDR2 SMNVEV (reference sequence). The CDR3 sequence is 15 residues long. CDR3 DNA: TGTGCCAGCAGTTTTATAGCGGCAAGCACAGATACGCAGTATTTT. This sequence encodes CASSFIAASTDTQYF.

This clonotype occurred many times. The V and J genes are TRBV12-3 or TRBV12-4 and TRBJ2-4; D uncertain. The ends were cut back, 8 bases at V and 8 bases at J, with 16 bases in the middle. This CDR3 region has 13 residues. CDR3 residues: CASAEVYGDIQYF. CDR3 sequence (DNA): TGTGCCAGCGCAGAAGTTTACGGAGACATTCAGTACTTC.

The V and J genes are TRBV24-1 and TRBJ1-1, with D possibly being TRBD1 (5 bases). CDR1 KGHDR and CDR2 SFDVKD come from the germline V gene. Trimming removed 1 base at V and 5 bases at J, with 13 bases between. CDR3 length: 15 amino acids. In DNA form, the CDR3 reads TGTGCCACCAGTGATTTACGGGGGTTTGGGACTGAAGCTTTCTTT. This sequence encodes CATSDLRGFGTEAFF.

This clonotype was observed a few times. The chain uses TRBV10-3 and TRBJ2-5; 13 bases line up with TRBD2. The CDR3 totals 17 residues. Trimming took 2 bases from V and 5 from J; bases not matched to a gene: 8. Germline values: CDR1 ENHRY, CDR2 SYGVKD. CDR3 in amino acids: CAISEPGLAGAEETQYF. The CDR3 DNA sequence: TGTGCCATCAGTGAGCCCGGACTAGCGGGAGCGGAGGAGACCCAGTACTTC.

The chain recombines TRBV7-2 with TRBJ2-1; 10 nucleotides line up with TRBD2. V gave up 3 bases and J gave up 0 bases; unmatched junction bases: 17. The CDR3 loop spans 21 amino acids. Germline V lookup: CDR1 SGHTA, CDR2 FQGNSA. CDR3 in DNA: TGTGCCAGCAGCTTGCGTACGTATAGGACTAGCGGAGGGAGCTCCTACAATGAGCAGTTCTTC. Its translation is CASSLRTYRTSGGSSYNEQFF.